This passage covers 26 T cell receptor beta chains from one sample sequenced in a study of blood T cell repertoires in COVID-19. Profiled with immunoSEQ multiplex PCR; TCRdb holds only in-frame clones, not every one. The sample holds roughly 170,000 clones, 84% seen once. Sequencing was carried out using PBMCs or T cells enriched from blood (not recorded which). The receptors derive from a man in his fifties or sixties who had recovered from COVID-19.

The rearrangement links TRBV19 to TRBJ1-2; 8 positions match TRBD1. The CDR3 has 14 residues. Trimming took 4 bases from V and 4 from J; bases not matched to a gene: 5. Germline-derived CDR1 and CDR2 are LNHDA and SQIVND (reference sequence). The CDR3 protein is CASSRQGAGYGYTF. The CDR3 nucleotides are TGTGCCAGTAGTAGGCAGGGGGCCGGCTATGGCTACACCTTC.

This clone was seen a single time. CDR3 in DNA: TGCGCCAGCCATTCTACCGGCACAGCCTTCGGCTATGGCTACACCTTC. This gives the protein CASHSTGTAFGYGYTF. The chain is built from TRBV10-2 and TRBJ1-2; D is unresolved. Germline lookup yields CDR1 WSHSY and CDR2 SAAADI. CDR3 length equals 16 residues. Trimming pared 8 bases from V and 4 bases from J, leaving 23 bases between.

The CDR3 sequence is CASSLDRGPYEQYF. CDR3 in DNA: TGTGCCAGCAGCCTGGACAGGGGCCCCTACGAGCAGTACTTC. This chain uses TRBV7-6 with TRBJ2-7; 9 positions match TRBD1. CDR1 SGHVS and CDR2 FNYEAQ come from the germline V gene. The V segment lost 5 bases and the J segment 2 bases; nucleotides outside the gene matches: 4. CDR3 length: 14 residues.

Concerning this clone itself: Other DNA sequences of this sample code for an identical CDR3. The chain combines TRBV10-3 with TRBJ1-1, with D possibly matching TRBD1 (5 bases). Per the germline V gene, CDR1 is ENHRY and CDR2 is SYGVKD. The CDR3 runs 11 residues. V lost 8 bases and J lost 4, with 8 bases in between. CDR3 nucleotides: TGTGCCATCTCGGGGGGCACTGAAGCTTTCTTT. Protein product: CAISGGTEAFF.

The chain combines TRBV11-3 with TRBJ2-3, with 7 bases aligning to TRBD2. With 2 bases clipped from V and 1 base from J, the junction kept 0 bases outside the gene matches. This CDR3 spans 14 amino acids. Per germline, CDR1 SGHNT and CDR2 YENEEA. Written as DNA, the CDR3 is TGTGCCAGCAGCTTACGGGGGGGCACAGATACGCAGTATTTT. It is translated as CASSLRGGTDTQYF.

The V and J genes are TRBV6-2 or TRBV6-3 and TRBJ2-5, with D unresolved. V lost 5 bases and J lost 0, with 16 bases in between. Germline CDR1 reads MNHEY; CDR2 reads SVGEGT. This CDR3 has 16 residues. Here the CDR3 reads CASSTILTKHQETQYF. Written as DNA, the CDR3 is TGTGCCAGCAGTACGATCCTGACAAAACACCAAGAGACCCAGTACTTC.

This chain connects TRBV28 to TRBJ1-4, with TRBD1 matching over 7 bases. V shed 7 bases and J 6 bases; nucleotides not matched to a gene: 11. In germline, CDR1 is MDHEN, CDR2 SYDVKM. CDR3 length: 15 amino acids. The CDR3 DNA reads TGTGCCAGCACCCATCGTGGAAGGGGGCATGAAAAACTGTTTTTT. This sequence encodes CASTHRGRGHEKLFF.

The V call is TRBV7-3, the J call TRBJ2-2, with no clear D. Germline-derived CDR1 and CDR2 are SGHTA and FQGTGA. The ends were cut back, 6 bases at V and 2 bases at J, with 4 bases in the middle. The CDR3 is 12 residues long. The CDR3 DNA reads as TGTGCCAGCAGGCTAAACACCGGGGAGCTGTTTTTT. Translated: CASRLNTGELFF.

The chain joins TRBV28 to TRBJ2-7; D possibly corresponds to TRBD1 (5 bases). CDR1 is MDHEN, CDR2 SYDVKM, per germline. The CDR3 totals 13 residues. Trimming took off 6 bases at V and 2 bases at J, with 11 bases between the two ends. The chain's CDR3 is CASSGDRPYEQYF. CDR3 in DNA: TGTGCCAGCAGCGGCGACAGACCCTACGAGCAGTACTTC.

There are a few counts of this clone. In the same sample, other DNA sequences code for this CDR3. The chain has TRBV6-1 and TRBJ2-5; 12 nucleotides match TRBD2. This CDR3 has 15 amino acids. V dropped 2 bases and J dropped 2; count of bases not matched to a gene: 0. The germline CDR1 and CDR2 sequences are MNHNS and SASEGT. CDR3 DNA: TGTGCCAGCAGTGAACTAGCGGGGGGGCAAGAGACCCAGTACTTC. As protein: CASSELAGGQETQYF.

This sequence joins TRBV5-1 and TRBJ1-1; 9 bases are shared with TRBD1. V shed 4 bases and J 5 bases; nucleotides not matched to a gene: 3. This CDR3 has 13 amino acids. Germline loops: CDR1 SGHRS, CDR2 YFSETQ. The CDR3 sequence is CASSVGTGTEAFF. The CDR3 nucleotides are TGCGCCAGCAGCGTGGGGACAGGGACTGAAGCTTTCTTT.

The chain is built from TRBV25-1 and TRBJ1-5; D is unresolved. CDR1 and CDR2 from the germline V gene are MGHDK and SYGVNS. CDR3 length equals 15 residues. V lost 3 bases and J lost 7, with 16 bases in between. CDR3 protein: CASSDGRTIGQPQHF. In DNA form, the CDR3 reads TGTGCCAGCAGTGACGGACGGACTATCGGGCAGCCCCAGCATTTT.

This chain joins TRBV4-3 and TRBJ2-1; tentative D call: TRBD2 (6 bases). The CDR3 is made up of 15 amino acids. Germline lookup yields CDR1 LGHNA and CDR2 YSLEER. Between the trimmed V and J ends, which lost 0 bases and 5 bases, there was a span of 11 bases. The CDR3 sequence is CASSQEPAGHNEQFF. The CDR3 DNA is TGCGCCAGCAGCCAAGAGCCGGCGGGGCACAATGAGCAGTTCTTC.

This CDR3 reads CASSLELRWGSNEQFF. DNA of the CDR3: TGTGCCAGCAGCTTAGAATTAAGGTGGGGCTCCAATGAGCAGTTCTTC. This chain links TRBV7-2 with TRBJ2-1; a possible D gene is TRBD1 (5 bases). This CDR3 comprises 16 residues. Trimming took 1 base from V and 6 from J, leaving 16 bases between them. Germline CDR1 and CDR2: SGHTA and FQGNSA.

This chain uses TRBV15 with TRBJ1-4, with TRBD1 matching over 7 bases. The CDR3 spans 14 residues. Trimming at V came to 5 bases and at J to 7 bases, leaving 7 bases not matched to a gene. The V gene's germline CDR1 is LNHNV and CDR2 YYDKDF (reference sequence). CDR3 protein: CATSGGQAGEKLFF. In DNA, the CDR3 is TGTGCCACCAGCGGAGGACAGGCCGGTGAAAAACTGTTTTTT.

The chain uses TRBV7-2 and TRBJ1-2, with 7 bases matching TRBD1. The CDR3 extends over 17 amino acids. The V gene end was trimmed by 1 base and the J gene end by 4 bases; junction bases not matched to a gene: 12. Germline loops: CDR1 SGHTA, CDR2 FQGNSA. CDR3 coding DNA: TGTGCCAGCAGCTTAGATTTCGGGCAGGGGGTCTCCTATGGCTACACCTTC. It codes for CASSLDFGQGVSYGYTF.

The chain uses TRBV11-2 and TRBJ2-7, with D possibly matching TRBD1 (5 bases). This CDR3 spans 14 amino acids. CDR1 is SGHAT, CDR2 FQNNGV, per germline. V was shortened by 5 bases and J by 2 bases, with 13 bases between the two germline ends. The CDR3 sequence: CASSLGRDPYEQYF. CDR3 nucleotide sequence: TGTGCCAGCAGCCTGGGCAGGGATCCCTACGAGCAGTACTTC.

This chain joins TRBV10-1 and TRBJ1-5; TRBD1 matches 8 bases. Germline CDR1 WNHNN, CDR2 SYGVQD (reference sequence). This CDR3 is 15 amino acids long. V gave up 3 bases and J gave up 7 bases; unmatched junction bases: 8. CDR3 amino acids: CASSEEDRVYQPQHF. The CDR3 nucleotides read TGCGCCAGCAGTGAAGAGGACAGGGTCTACCAGCCCCAGCATTTT.

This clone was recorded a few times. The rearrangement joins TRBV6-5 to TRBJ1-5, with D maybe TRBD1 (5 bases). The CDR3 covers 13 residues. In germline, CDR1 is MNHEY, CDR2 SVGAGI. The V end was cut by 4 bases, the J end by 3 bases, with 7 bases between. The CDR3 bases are TGTGCCAGCAGTTCGACAGTCAATCAGCCCCAGCATTTT. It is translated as CASSSTVNQPQHF.

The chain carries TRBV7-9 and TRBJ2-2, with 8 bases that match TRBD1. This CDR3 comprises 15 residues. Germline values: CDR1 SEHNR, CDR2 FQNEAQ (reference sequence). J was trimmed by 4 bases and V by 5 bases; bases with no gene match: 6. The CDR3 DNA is TGTGCCAGCAGCACGTTGCAGGGGGCCACCGGGGAGCTGTTTTTT. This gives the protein CASSTLQGATGELFF.

The CDR3 here is CASSYDGGSYEQYF. The CDR3 DNA reads TGTGCCAGCAGTTACGATGGAGGGTCCTACGAGCAGTACTTC. The chain has TRBV6-5 and TRBJ2-7; maybe TRBD2 (6 bases). The CDR3 is 14 residues long. V was cut by 2 bases and J by 1 base, with 9 bases left in between. Germline CDR1 and CDR2: MNHEY and SVGAGI.

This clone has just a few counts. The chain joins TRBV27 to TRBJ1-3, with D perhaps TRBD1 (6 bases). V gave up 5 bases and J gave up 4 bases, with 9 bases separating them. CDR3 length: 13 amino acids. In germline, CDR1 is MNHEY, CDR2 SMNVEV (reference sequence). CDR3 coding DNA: TGTGCCAGCAGTACAGGGTTCGGAAACACCATATATTTT. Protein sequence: CASSTGFGNTIYF.

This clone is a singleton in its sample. CDR3 in amino acids: CASSYASGYEQYF. As DNA, the CDR3 is TGTGCCAGCAGTTACGCCTCCGGCTACGAGCAGTACTTC. The J gene is TRBJ2-7, the V gene TRBV6-5; D is uncertain. CDR3 length equals 13 residues. The V gene's germline CDR1 is MNHEY and CDR2 SVGAGI. Trimming cost V 2 bases and J 3 bases, with 8 bases left between them.

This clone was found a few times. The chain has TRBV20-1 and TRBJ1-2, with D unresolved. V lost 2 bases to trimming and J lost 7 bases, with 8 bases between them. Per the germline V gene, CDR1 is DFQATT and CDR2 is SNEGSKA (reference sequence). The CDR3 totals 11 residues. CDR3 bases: TGCAGTGCTAGAATTTATCGTGGCTACACCTTC. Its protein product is CSARIYRGYTF.

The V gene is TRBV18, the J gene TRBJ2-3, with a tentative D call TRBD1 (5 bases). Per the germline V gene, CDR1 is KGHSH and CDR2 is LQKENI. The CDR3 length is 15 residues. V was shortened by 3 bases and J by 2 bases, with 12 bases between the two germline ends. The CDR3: CASSPSDTHTDTQYF. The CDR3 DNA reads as TGTGCCAGCTCACCCTCGGACACCCACACAGATACGCAGTATTTT. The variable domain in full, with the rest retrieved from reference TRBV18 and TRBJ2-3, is NAGVMQNPRHLVRRRGQEARLRCSPMKGHSHVYWYRQLPEEGLKFMVYLQKENIIDESGMPKERFSAEFPKEGPSILRIQQVVRGDSAAYFCASSPSDTHTDTQYFGPGTRLTVL.

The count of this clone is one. The CDR3 here is CASSQGTGRAYGYTF. As DNA, the CDR3 is TGTGCCAGCAGCCAAGGCACGGGAAGGGCCTATGGCTACACCTTC. The chain joins TRBV3-1 (or the pseudogene TRBV3-2) to TRBJ1-2; D not certain. The CDR3 spans 15 residues. Per germline, CDR1 LGHDT and CDR2 YNNKEL (reference sequence). Trimming cost V 1 base and J 4 bases, with 13 bases left between them.